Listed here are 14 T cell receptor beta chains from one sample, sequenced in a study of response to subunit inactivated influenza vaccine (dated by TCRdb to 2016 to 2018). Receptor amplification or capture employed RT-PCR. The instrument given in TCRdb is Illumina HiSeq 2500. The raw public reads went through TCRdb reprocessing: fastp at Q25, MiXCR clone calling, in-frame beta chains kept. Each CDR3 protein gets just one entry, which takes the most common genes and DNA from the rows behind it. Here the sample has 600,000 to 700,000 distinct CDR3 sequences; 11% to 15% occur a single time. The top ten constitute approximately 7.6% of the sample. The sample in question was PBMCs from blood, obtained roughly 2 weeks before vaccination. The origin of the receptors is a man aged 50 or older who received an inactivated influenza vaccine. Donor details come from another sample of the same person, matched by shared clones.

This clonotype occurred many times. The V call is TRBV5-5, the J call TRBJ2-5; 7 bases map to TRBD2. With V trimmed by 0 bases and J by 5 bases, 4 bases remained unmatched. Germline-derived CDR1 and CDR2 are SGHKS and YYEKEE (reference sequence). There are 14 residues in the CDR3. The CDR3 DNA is TGTGCCAGCAGCTTGGGGGGGGGGTCGGAGACCCAGTACTTC. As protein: CASSLGGGSETQYF. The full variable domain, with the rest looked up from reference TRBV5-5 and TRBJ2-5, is DAGVTQSPTHLIKTRGQQVTLRCSPISGHKSVSWYQQVLGQGPQFIFQYYEKEERGRGNFPDRFSARQFPNYSSELNVNALLLGDSALYLCASSLGGGSETQYFGPGTRLLVL.

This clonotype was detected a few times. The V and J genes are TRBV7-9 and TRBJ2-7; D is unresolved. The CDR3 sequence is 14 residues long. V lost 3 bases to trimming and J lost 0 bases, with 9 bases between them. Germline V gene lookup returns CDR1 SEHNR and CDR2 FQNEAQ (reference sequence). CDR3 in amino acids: CASSFSVYSYEQYF. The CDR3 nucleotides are TGTGCCAGCAGCTTCAGCGTTTACTCCTACGAGCAGTACTTC.

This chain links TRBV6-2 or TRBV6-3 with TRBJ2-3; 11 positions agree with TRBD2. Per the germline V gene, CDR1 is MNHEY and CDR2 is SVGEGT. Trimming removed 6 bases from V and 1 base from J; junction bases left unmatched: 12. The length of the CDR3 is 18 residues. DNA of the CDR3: TGTGCCAGCAGGCCACTAGCGGGGGCCGCCGGCGGCACAGATACGCAGTATTTT. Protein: CASRPLAGAAGGTDTQYF.

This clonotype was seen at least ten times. CDR3 nucleotide sequence: TGTGCCAGCGTCCCCCTGGTCGACACCGGGGAGCTGTTTTTT. Translation gives CASVPLVDTGELFF. The rearrangement joins TRBV2 to TRBJ2-2; D unresolved. V dropped 8 bases and J dropped 3 bases, with 13 bases sitting between them. The CDR3 has 14 residues. Germline V gives CDR1 SNHLY, CDR2 FYNNEI.

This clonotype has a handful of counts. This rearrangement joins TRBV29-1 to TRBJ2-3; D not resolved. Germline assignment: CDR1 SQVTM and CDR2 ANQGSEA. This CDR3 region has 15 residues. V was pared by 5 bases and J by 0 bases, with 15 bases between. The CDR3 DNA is TGCAGCGTTCCCCACGACCCCTCTAGCACAGATACGCAGTATTTT. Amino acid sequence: CSVPHDPSSTDTQYF.

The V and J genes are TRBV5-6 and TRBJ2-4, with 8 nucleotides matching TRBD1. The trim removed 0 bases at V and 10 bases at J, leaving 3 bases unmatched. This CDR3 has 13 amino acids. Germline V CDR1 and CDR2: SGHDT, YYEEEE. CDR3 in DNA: TGTGCCAGCAGCTTGGTAGGACAGGGAATTCAGTACTTC. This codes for CASSLVGQGIQYF. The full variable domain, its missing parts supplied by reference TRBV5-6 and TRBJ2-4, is DAGVTQSPTHLIKTRGQQVTLRCSPKSGHDTVSWYQQALGQGPQFIFQYYEEEERQRGNFPDRFSGHQFPNYSSELNVNALLLGDSALYLCASSLVGQGIQYFGAGTRLSVL.

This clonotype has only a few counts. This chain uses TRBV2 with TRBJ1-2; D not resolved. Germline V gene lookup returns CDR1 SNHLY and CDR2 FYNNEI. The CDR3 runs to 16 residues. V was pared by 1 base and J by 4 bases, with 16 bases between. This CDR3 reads CASSEGTRASGYGYTF. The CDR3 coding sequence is TGTGCCAGCAGTGAAGGAACCCGGGCCTCTGGCTATGGCTACACCTTC.

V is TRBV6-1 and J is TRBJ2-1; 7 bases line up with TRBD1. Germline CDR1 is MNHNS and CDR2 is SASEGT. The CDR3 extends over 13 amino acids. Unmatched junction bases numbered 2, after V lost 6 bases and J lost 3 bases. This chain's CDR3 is CASRGTDYNEQFF. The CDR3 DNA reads TGTGCCAGCAGAGGGACAGACTACAATGAGCAGTTCTTC.

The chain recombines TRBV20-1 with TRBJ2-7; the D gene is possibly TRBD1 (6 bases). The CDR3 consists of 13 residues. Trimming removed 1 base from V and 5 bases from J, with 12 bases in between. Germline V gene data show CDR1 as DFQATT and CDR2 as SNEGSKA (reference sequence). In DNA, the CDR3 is TGCAGTGCTAGAGCCCCACAGGGAGACGAGCAGTACTTC. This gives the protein CSARAPQGDEQYF.

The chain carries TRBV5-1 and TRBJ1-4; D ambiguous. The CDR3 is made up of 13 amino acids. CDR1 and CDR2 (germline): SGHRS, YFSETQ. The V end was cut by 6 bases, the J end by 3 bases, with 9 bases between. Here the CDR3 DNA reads TGCGCCAGCACAACAGCAGCTAATGAAAAACTGTTTTTT. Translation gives CASTTAANEKLFF.

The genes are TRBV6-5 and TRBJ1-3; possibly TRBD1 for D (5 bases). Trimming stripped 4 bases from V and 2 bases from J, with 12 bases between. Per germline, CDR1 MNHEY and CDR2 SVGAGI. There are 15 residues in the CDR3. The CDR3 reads CASSSSGDTGNTIYF. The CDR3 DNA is TGTGCCAGCAGTTCCTCGGGGGATACTGGAAACACCATATATTTT.

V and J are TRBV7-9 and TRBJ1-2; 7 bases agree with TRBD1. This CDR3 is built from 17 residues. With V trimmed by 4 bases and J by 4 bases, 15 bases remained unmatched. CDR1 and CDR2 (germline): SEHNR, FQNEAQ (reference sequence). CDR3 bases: TGTGCCAGCAGCTCCGTCGGGACAGAGAGATTTGGCTATGGCTACACCTTC. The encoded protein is CASSSVGTERFGYGYTF.

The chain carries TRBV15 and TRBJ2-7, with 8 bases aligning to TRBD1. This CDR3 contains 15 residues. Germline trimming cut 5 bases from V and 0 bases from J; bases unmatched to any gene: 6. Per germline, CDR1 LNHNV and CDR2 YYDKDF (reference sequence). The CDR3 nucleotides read TGTGCCACCAGCGACCAGGGGGCAAGCTCCTACGAGCAGTACTTC. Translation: CATSDQGASSYEQYF.

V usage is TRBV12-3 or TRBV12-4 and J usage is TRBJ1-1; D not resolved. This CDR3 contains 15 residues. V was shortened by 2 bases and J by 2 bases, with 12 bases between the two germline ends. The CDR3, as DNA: TGTGCCAGCAGTTTAAGGCGTTCTGCAAACACTGAAGCTTTCTTT. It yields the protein CASSLRRSANTEAFF.